The 14 T cell receptor beta chains presented below share a single source sample, sequenced in a study of Graves' ophthalmopathy and Graves' hyperthyroidism. RNA transcripts were the template, and TCR beta CDR3 regions were amplified from them. RT-PCR in the first round used HTBI primers; a second-round multiplex PCR followed. TCRdb redid the calling of the multiplex PCR reads with MiXCR, one entry per CDR3 protein. The sample records 680,000 or so distinct CDR3 sequences, 22% being singletons. Source material: peripheral blood. The source is a woman between 18 and 30 years old with stable Graves' hyperthyroidism. Some clones in this sample may be carry-over from other donors' samples.

A remark on this clonotype: At one end, the junction sequence differs from germline, possibly due to a read error. The chain links TRBV12-3 or TRBV12-4 to TRBJ1-2, with unresolved D. This CDR3 is built from 13 residues. CDR3 sequence (DNA): TGTGCCAGCAGTTCCTGGGCCGAAGAGGGCTTCACCTTC. This sequence encodes CASSSWAEEGFTF.

The V gene is TRBV19, the J gene TRBJ2-7; D not resolved. The CDR3 contains 15 residues. Germline V gene lookup returns CDR1 LNHDA and CDR2 SQIVND (reference sequence). With 2 bases removed from V and 2 bases from J, the gap between germline ends came to 13 bases. The CDR3 here is CASSISGSTTYEQYF. The CDR3 DNA reads TGTGCCAGTAGTATATCTGGCAGTACAACCTACGAGCAGTACTTC.

This clonotype has a count of ten or more. CDR3 residues: CASSDGQGAKNIQYF. The CDR3 DNA is TGTGCCAGCAGTGACGGACAGGGCGCCAAAAACATTCAGTACTTC. The chain links TRBV2 to TRBJ2-4; TRBD1 matches 8 bases. The CDR3 contains 15 residues. Germline CDR1 and CDR2: SNHLY and FYNNEI. With V trimmed by 3 bases and J by 1 base, 2 bases remained unmatched.

There are many counts of this clonotype. The chain joins TRBV30 to TRBJ1-1, with D possibly TRBD1 on 6 matching bases. Germline V gene lookup returns CDR1 GTSNPN and CDR2 SVGIG (reference sequence). V shed 2 bases and J shed 0 bases, with 13 bases lying between them. CDR3 length: 15 amino acids. The CDR3 nucleotides read TGTGCCTGGAGTAAGGGGGAGAGCATGAACACTGAAGCTTTCTTT. As protein: CAWSKGESMNTEAFF.

The chain combines TRBV6-5 with TRBJ1-5, with a weak D call TRBD1 (5 bases). The CDR3 covers 14 residues. Trimming cost V 2 bases and J 5 bases, with 10 bases left between them. CDR1 MNHEY and CDR2 SVGAGI come from the germline V gene. The DNA for the CDR3 is TGTGCCAGCAGTTACGCAGGGCAGCATCAGCCCCAGCATTTT. Encoded protein: CASSYAGQHQPQHF.

This clonotype was recorded at least ten times. The rearrangement joins TRBV19 to TRBJ1-2; TRBD1 aligns across 10 bases. The CDR3 is 15 amino acids. CDR1 LNHDA and CDR2 SQIVND come from the germline V gene (reference sequence). The J segment lost 4 bases and the V segment lost 5 bases, leaving 7 bases of the junction unmatched. The CDR3 DNA reads as TGTGCCAGTAGTTGGGGGACAGGGGCTGCCTATGGCTACACCTTC. This gives the protein CASSWGTGAAYGYTF. The full variable domain, with the rest looked up from reference TRBV19 and TRBJ1-2, is DGGITQSPKYLFRKEGQNVTLSCEQNLNHDAMYWYRQDPGQGLRLIYYSQIVNDFQKGDIAEGYSVSREKKESFPLTVTSAQKNPTAFYLCASSWGTGAAYGYTFGSGTRLTVV.

In its sample, this clonotype was seen many times. The chain recombines TRBV29-1 with TRBJ2-7, with 7 nucleotides matching TRBD2. This CDR3 is 15 amino acids long. J was trimmed by 4 bases and V by 8 bases; bases with no gene match: 17. Per germline, CDR1 SQVTM and CDR2 ANQGSEA. CDR3 residues: CSTCPPGLDVYEQYF. Here the CDR3 DNA reads TGCAGCACTTGCCCCCCAGGACTAGACGTTTACGAGCAGTACTTC.

A few counts support this clonotype. No conserved phenylalanine or tryptophan is present at the end of the CDR3, so a read error is the likely explanation. The V call is TRBV6-1, the J call TRBJ2-5; TRBD2 might be the D (5 bases). The V end was cut by 5 bases, the J end by 4 bases, with 23 bases between. The germline V gene encodes CDR1 MNHNS and CDR2 SASEGT. The CDR3 is 17 residues long. CDR3 loop: CASSKVGYTLARETQYY. As DNA, the CDR3 is TGTGCCAGCAGTAAGGTTGGGTACACCCTAGCTAGAGAGACCCAGTACTAC.

The table lists this clonotype with a few counts. No conserved phenylalanine or tryptophan is present at the end of the CDR3, so a read error is the likely explanation. The chain has TRBV6-5 and TRBJ1-2, with 8 bases matching TRBD1. V trimming: 4 bases; J trimming: 5 bases; junction bases outside the gene matches: 6. The CDR3 consists of 14 residues. In germline, CDR1 is MNHEY, CDR2 SVGAGI. The CDR3 DNA sequence: TGTGCCAGCAGTTCATTGACAGGGGATTATGGCTACACCTCC. Its protein is CASSSLTGDYGYTS.

The chain links TRBV12-3 or TRBV12-4 to TRBJ1-2; TRBD1 matches at 10 bases. Germline trimming cut 6 bases from V and 5 bases from J; bases unmatched to any gene: 9. CDR3 size: 15 residues. In nucleotides, the CDR3 is TGTGCCAGCAGCGACTTTGGGACAGGGGATTATGGCTACACCTTC. The encoded protein is CASSDFGTGDYGYTF.

This clonotype was detected only a few times. This rearrangement joins TRBV11-2 to TRBJ1-2; 7 positions agree with TRBD1. Germline lookup yields CDR1 SGHAT and CDR2 FQNNGV. This CDR3 contains 14 residues. Losses at the gene ends were 3 bases for V and 6 bases for J; bases not matched to a gene: 7. CDR3 protein: CASSFTEGAHGYTF. CDR3 nucleotide sequence: TGTGCCAGCAGCTTTACGGAGGGGGCCCATGGCTACACCTTC.

This clonotype was observed a handful of times. V usage is TRBV19 and J usage is TRBJ1-2; D is perhaps TRBD1 (5 bases). Trimming removed 1 base from V and 4 bases from J, with 16 bases in between. The CDR3 length is 16 residues. Per the germline V gene, CDR1 is LNHDA and CDR2 is SQIVND (reference sequence). Here the CDR3 reads CASSIVTQEAIYGYTF. DNA of the CDR3: TGTGCCAGTAGTATAGTAACACAGGAGGCCATCTATGGCTACACCTTC.

This clonotype came up many times. V and J are TRBV5-5 and TRBJ2-5; 8 nucleotides line up with TRBD1. Per germline, CDR1 SGHKS and CDR2 YYEKEE (reference sequence). This CDR3 comprises 17 residues. V lost 2 bases and J lost 1; bases outside the gene matches: 10. This CDR3 reads CASSFPSWTGTQETQYF. DNA of the CDR3: TGTGCCAGCAGCTTCCCAAGTTGGACAGGGACCCAAGAGACCCAGTACTTC. Filled out from reference TRBV5-5 and TRBJ2-5, the complete variable domain reads DAGVTQSPTHLIKTRGQQVTLRCSPISGHKSVSWYQQVLGQGPQFIFQYYEKEERGRGNFPDRFSARQFPNYSSELNVNALLLGDSALYLCASSFPSWTGTQETQYFGPGTRLLVL.

This clonotype came up many times. This chain uses TRBV20-1 with TRBJ2-7; D is ambiguous. Germline CDR1 is DFQATT and CDR2 is SNEGSKA (reference sequence). Trimming shortened V by 5 bases and J by 1 base, and 6 bases separated the two germline ends. This CDR3 contains 11 residues. The CDR3 DNA is TGCAGTGCTGCCAGATCCTACGAGCAGTACTTC. Translating gives CSAARSYEQYF.